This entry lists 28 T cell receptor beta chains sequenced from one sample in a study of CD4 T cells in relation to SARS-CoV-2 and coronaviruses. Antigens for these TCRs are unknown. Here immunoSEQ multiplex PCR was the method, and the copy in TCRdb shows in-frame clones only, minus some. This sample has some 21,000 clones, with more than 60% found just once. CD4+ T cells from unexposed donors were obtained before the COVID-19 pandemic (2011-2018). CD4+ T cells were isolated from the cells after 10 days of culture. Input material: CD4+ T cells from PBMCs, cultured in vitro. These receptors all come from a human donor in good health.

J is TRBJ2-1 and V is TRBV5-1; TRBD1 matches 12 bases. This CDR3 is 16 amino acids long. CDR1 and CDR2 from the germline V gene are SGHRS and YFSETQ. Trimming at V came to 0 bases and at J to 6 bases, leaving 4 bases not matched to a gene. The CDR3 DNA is TGCGCCAGCAGCTTGGGGGGGACAGGGGGCGTCAATGAGCAGTTCTTC. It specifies CASSLGGTGGVNEQFF.

CDR3 amino acids: CASSSHPGRTNQPQHF. The DNA for the CDR3 is TGTGCCAGCAGTTCCCACCCCGGGAGGACCAATCAGCCCCAGCATTTT. This chain connects TRBV5-8 to TRBJ1-5; D remains unclear. The CDR3 sequence is 16 residues long. The V and J ends lost 5 bases and 3 bases respectively, with 18 bases between them. Germline V gene data show CDR1 as SGHTS and CDR2 as YDEGEE.

This CDR3 reads CASSQGPKGTTTNEKLFF. The CDR3 DNA is TGTGCCAGCAGCCAAGGCCCGAAGGGGACTACAACTAATGAAAAACTGTTTTTT. This chain links TRBV4-2 with TRBJ1-4, with D possibly TRBD1 on 5 matching bases. Germline V gene lookup returns CDR1 LGHNA and CDR2 YNFKEQ. V gave up 1 base and J gave up 0 bases, with 15 bases separating them. The CDR3 has 18 residues.

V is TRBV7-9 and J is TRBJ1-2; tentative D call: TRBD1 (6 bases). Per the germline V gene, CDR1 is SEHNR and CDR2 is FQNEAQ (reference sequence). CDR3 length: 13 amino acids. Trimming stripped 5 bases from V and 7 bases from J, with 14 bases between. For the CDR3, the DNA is TGTGCCAGCAGCCTAGGGGGGGGAACTGGCTACACCTTC. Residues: CASSLGGGTGYTF. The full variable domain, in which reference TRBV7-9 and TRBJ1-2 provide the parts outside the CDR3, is DTGVSQNPRHKITKRGQNVTFRCDPISEHNRLYWYRQTLGQGPEFLTYFQNEAQLEKSRLLSDRFSAERPKGSFSTLEIQRTEQGDSAMYLCASSLGGGTGYTFGSGTRLTVV.

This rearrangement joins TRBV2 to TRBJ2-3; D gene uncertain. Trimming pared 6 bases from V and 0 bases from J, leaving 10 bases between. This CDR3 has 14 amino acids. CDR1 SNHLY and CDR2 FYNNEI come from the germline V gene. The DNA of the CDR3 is TGTGCCAGCAGGGCAGTTACTAGCACAGATACGCAGTATTTT. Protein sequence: CASRAVTSTDTQYF. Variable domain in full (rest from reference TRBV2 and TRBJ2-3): EPEVTQTPSHQVTQMGQEVILRCVPISNHLYFYWYRQILGQKVEFLVSFYNNEISEKSEIFDDQFSVERPDGSNFTLKIRSTKLEDSAMYFCASRAVTSTDTQYFGPGTRLTVL.

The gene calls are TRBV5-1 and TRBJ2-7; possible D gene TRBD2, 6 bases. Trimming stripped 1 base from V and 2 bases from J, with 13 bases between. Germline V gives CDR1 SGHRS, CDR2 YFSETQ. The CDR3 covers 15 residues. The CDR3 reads CASSLYGRGAYEQYF. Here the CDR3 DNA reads TGCGCCAGCAGCTTGTATGGGCGGGGAGCCTACGAGCAGTACTTC. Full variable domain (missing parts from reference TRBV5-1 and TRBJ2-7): KAGVTQTPRYLIKTRGQQVTLSCSPISGHRSVSWYQQTPGQGLQFLFEYFSETQRNKGNFPGRFSGRQFSNSRSEMNVSTLELGDSALYLCASSLYGRGAYEQYFGPGTRLTVT.

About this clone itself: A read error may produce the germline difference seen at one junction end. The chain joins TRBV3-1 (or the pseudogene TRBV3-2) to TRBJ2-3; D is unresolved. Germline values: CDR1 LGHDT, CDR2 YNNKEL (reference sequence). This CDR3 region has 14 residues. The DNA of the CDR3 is TGTGCCAGCAGCAAAGATAGGGCCTGGGGTACGCAGTATTTT. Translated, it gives CASSKDRAWGTQYF.

DNA of the CDR3: TGTGCCAGCAGCCACGACAGGGTTGGCACAGATACGCAGTATTTT. Translation gives CASSHDRVGTDTQYF. The V call is TRBV5-8, the J call TRBJ2-3; 7 bases fit TRBD1. The CDR3 totals 15 residues. J lost 1 base, V lost 4 bases, and 6 bases had no gene match. Germline V lookup: CDR1 SGHTS, CDR2 YDEGEE.

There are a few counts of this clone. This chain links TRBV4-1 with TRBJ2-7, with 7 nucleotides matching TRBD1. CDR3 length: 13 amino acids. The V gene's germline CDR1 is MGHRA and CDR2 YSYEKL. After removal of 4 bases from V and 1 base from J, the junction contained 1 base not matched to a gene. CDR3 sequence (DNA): TGCGCCAGCAGCCGGGACAGTTCCTACGAGCAGTACTTC. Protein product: CASSRDSSYEQYF.

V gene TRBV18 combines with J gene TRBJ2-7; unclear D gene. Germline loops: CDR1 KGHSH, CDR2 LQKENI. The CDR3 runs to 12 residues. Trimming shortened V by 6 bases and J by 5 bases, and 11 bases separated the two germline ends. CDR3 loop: CASSQIGNEQYF. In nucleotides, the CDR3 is TGTGCCAGCTCCCAGATCGGCAACGAGCAGTACTTC.

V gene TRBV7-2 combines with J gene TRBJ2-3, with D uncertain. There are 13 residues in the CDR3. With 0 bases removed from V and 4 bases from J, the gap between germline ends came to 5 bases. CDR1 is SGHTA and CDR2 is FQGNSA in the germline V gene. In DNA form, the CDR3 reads TGTGCCAGCAGCTTAGCGTTCTCAGATACGCAGTATTTT. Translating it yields CASSLAFSDTQYF.

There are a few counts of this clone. The CDR3 region is CASIDPGATNEKLFF. The CDR3, as DNA: TGTGCCAGCATTGACCCCGGAGCAACTAATGAAAAACTGTTTTTT. This rearrangement joins TRBV25-1 to TRBJ1-4, with no clear D. Trimming removed 7 bases at V and 0 bases at J, with 12 bases between. Per the germline V gene, CDR1 is MGHDK and CDR2 is SYGVNS. This CDR3 has 15 residues.

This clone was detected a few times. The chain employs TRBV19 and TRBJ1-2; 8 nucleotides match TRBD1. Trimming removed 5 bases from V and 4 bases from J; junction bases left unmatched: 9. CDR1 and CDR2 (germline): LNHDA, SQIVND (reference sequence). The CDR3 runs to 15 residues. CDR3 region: CASSPSQGAGYGYTF. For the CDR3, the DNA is TGTGCCAGTAGTCCTAGCCAGGGGGCTGGCTATGGCTACACCTTC.

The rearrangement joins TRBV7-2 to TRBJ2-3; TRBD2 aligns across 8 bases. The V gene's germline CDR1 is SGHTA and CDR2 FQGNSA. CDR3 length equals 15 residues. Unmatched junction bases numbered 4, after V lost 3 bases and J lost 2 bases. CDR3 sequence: CASSFRGGTTDTQYF. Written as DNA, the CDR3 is TGTGCCAGCAGCTTTCGCGGGGGGACCACAGATACGCAGTATTTT.

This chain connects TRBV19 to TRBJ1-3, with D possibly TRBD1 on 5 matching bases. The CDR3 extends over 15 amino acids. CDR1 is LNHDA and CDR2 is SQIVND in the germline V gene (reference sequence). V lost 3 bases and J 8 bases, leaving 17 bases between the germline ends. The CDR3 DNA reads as TGTGCCAGTAGTATGTATTGGACGGGGGATGACACCATATATTTT. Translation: CASSMYWTGDDTIYF. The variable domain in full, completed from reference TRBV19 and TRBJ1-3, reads DGGITQSPKYLFRKEGQNVTLSCEQNLNHDAMYWYRQDPGQGLRLIYYSQIVNDFQKGDIAEGYSVSREKKESFPLTVTSAQKNPTAFYLCASSMYWTGDDTIYFGEGSWLTVV.

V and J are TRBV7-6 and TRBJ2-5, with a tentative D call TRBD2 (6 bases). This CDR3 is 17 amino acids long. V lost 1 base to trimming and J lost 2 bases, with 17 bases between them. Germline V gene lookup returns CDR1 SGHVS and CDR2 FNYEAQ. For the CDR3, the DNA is TGTGCCAGCAGCTTAGACCTAGTGTCGGGGGATCAAGAGACCCAGTACTTC. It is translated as CASSLDLVSGDQETQYF.

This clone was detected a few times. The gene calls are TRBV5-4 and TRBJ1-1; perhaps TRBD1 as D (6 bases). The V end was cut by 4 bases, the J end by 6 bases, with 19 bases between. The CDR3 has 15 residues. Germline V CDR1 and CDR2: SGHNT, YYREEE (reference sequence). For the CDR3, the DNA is TGTGCCAGCAGCCTACCGGGACAACTGAGCCCTGAAGCTTTCTTT. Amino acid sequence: CASSLPGQLSPEAFF. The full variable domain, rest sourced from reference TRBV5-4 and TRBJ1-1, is ETGVTQSPTHLIKTRGQQVTLRCSSQSGHNTVSWYQQALGQGPQFIFQYYREEENGRGNFPPRFSGLQFPNYSSELNVNALELDDSALYLCASSLPGQLSPEAFFGQGTRLTVV.

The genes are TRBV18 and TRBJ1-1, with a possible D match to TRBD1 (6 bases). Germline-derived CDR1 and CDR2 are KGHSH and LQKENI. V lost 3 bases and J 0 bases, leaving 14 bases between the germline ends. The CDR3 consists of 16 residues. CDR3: CASSPIGGSLNTEAFF. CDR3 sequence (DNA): TGTGCCAGCTCACCGATAGGGGGGAGTTTGAACACTGAAGCTTTCTTT.

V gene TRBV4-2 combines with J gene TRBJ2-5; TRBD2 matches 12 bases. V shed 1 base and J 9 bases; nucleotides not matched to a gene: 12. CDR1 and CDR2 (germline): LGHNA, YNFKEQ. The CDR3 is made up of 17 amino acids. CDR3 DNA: TGTGCCAGCAGCCAAGGAGGGACTAGCGGGTTGCTGAGGGCCCAGTACTTC. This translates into CASSQGGTSGLLRAQYF.

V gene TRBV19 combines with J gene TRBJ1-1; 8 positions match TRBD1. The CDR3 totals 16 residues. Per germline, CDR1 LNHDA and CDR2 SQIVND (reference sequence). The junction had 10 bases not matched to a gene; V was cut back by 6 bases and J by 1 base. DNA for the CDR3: TGTGCCAGTAGCATGGACAGGGTAGGTGGGAACACTGAAGCTTTCTTT. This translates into CASSMDRVGGNTEAFF.

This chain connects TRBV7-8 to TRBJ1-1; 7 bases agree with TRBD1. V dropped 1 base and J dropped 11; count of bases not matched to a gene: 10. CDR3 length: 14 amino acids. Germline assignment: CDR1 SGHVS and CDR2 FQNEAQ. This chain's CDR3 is CASSLGSQRGHAFF. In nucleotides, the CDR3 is TGTGCCAGCAGCTTAGGGAGCCAAAGGGGGCATGCTTTCTTT. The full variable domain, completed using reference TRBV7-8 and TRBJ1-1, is GAGVSQSPRYKVAKRGQDVALRCDPISGHVSLFWYQQALGQGPEFLTYFQNEAQLDKSGLPSDRFFAERPEGSVSTLKIQRTQQEDSAVYLCASSLGSQRGHAFFGQGTRLTVV.

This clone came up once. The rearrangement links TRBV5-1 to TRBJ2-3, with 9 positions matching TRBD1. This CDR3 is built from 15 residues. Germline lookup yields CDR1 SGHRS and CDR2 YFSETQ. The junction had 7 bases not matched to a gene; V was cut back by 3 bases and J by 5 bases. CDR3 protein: CASSWRQGEGDTQYF. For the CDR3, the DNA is TGCGCCAGCAGCTGGAGACAGGGGGAAGGAGATACGCAGTATTTT.

The CDR3 protein is CASSQDSSGRNEFF. CDR3 DNA sequence: TGTGCCAGCAGCCAAGATTCTAGCGGGAGAAACGAGTTCTTC. The gene calls are TRBV3-1 (or the pseudogene TRBV3-2) and TRBJ2-1; 10 nucleotides match TRBD2. This CDR3 region has 14 residues. Losses at the gene ends were 0 bases for V and 14 bases for J; bases not matched to a gene: 7. Germline V gene lookup returns CDR1 LGHDT and CDR2 YNNKEL (reference sequence).

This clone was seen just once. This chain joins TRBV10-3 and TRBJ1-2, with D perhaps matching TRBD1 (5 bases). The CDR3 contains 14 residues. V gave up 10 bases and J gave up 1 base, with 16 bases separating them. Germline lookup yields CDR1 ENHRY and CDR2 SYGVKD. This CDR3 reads CATTGGVNNYGYTF. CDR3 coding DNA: TGTGCCACAACGGGAGGGGTAAATAACTATGGCTACACCTTC.

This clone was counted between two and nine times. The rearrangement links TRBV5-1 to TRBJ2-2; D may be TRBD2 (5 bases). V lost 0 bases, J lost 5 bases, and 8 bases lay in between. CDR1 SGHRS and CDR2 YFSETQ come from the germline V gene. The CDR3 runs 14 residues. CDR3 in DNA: TGCGCCAGCAGCTTGGCCACGGGAACCGGGGAGCTGTTTTTT. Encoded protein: CASSLATGTGELFF.

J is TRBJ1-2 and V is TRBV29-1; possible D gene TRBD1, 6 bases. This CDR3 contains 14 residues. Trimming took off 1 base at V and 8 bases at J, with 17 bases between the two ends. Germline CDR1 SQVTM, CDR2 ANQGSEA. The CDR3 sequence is CSVEVTGAGGGYTF. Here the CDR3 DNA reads TGCAGCGTTGAAGTTACGGGGGCGGGAGGGGGCTACACCTTC.

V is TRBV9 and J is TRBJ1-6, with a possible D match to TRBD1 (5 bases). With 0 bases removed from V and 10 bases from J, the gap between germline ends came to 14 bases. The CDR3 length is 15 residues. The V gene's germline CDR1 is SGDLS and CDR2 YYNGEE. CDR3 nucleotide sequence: TGTGCCAGCAGCGTAGGGGGGGGGAGTAACTCACCCCTCCACTTT. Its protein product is CASSVGGGSNSPLHF.

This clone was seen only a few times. CDR3 DNA sequence: TGTGCCAGCAGCCCGTCGGGGCAGGACCTGGGCTACACCTTC. It is translated as CASSPSGQDLGYTF. V gene TRBV7-2 combines with J gene TRBJ1-2; a possible D gene is TRBD1 (5 bases). Germline V CDR1 and CDR2: SGHTA, FQGNSA. The germline V and J ends were trimmed by 5 bases and 8 bases, with 18 bases remaining between them. The CDR3 length is 14 residues.